The clone carrying this TCR beta chain was seen just once. The sample comes from a study of patients and donors after allogeneic stem cell transplantation. CDR3 length: 15 residues. V was pared by 7 bases and J by 0 bases, with 13 bases between. Germline CDR1 is LNHDA and CDR2 is SQIVND (reference sequence). Via MiXCR, TCRdb re-called the RT-PCR reads, giving one row per CDR3 protein. The table includes 20,000 or so distinct CDR3 sequences, about 5% detected once. J is TRBJ1-5 and V is TRBV19; D is undetermined. This TCR came from a human donor who was either an allogeneic HSCT recipient or a stem cell or donor lymphocyte infusion donor (not recorded which). It is not recorded whose cells these are; they may come from a transplant donor. The sample taken for sequencing was blood, either unsorted or a sorted T cell fraction (not recorded which). The CDR3 spells CASMRLDYSNQPQHF. CDR3 in DNA: TGTGCCAGTATGCGGTTGGACTATAGCAATCAGCCCCAGCATTTT. Using reference TRBV19 and TRBJ1-5 for the parts outside the CDR3, the full variable domain is DGGITQSPKYLFRKEGQNVTLSCEQNLNHDAMYWYRQDPGQGLRLIYYSQIVNDFQKGDIAEGYSVSREKKESFPLTVTSAQKNPTAFYLCASMRLDYSNQPQHFGDGTRLSIL.